Listed here are 7 T cell receptor beta chains from one sample, sequenced in a study of persistence of HIV-infected CD4 T cells. The libraries were made with immunoSEQ version 4 in survey mode. Generated by immunoSEQ multiplex PCR, the TCRdb table keeps only in-frame clones and is missing some. The sample records about 43,000 clones, roughly 90% being singletons. Cells were stimulated nonspecifically with anti-CD3/anti-CD28 magnetic beads. Sorting of responding CD4+ T cells relied on upregulated CD40 ligand together with CD69. These TCRs are of unknown antigen specificity. The sequences come from CD4+ T cells sorted from PBMCs after approximately 19-hour stimulation, collected from a patient who received antiretroviral therapy. These receptor sequences come from an adult man with HIV who was CMV-seropositive.

About this clone: The sample has other DNA sequences that encode this CDR3 too. The chain combines TRBV3-1 (or the pseudogene TRBV3-2) with TRBJ1-1; tentative D call: TRBD1 (6 bases). CDR1 and CDR2 from the germline V gene are LGHDT and YNNKEL (reference sequence). This CDR3 comprises 14 residues. The V gene lost 1 base and the J gene lost 1 base, with 7 bases spanning the gap. CDR3 DNA sequence: TGTGCCAGCAGCCAAGCACAGGGGAACACTGAAGCTTTCTTT. Its translation is CASSQAQGNTEAFF.

This clone was detected only a few times. The chain combines TRBV6-4 with TRBJ1-1; D perhaps matches TRBD1 (5 bases). The CDR3 has 13 amino acids. V dropped 6 bases and J dropped 5 bases, with 13 bases sitting between them. CDR1 and CDR2 (germline): MRHNA, SNTAGT. The chain's CDR3 is CASRRQLNTEAFF. The CDR3 bases are TGTGCCAGCAGGAGACAGTTAAATACTGAAGCTTTCTTT.

The gene calls are TRBV18 and TRBJ1-2; TRBD1 matches at 10 bases. This CDR3 spans 13 amino acids. CDR1 and CDR2 from the germline V gene are KGHSH and LQKENI. V dropped 6 bases and J dropped 8; count of bases not matched to a gene: 6. CDR3 region: CASSPGTGEGYTF. The CDR3 coding sequence is TGTGCCAGCTCGCCCGGGACAGGGGAAGGCTACACCTTC.

V usage is TRBV12-5 and J usage is TRBJ2-2; D unclear. CDR3 length: 13 amino acids. V shed 10 bases and J shed 6 bases, with 15 bases lying between them. Germline CDR1 reads LGHNT; CDR2 reads FRNRAP. The CDR3 reads CATRTSEPGELFF. The DNA for the CDR3 is TGTGCTACCCGGACCTCAGAACCCGGGGAGCTGTTTTTT.

This chain joins TRBV7-8 and TRBJ1-1; tentative D call: TRBD1 (5 bases). The germline CDR1 and CDR2 sequences are SGHVS and FQNEAQ. V lost 5 bases, J lost 4 bases, and 14 bases lay in between. This CDR3 comprises 14 residues. CDR3 amino acids: CASSPPGLGTEAFF. Written as DNA, the CDR3 is TGTGCCAGCAGCCCGCCGGGGCTGGGCACTGAAGCTTTCTTT.

This clone appeared a single time. This chain uses TRBV18 with TRBJ1-1; D uncertain. CDR1 and CDR2 (germline): KGHSH, LQKENI. The CDR3 has 15 amino acids. V lost 0 bases and J 3 bases, leaving 11 bases between the germline ends. CDR3 DNA sequence: TGTGCCAGCTCACCACCAGGTCGAAGGCACACTGAAGCTTTCTTT. It translates to CASSPPGRRHTEAFF.

The V gene is TRBV4-2, the J gene TRBJ1-2; TRBD1 matches at 8 bases. CDR3 length equals 14 residues. CDR1 LGHNA and CDR2 YNFKEQ come from the germline V gene. The V segment lost 1 base and the J segment 5 bases; nucleotides outside the gene matches: 3. CDR3 amino acids: CASSQAGTGYGYTF. The CDR3, as DNA: TGTGCCAGCAGCCAAGCCGGGACAGGATATGGCTACACCTTC.